These 10 T cell receptor beta chains were sequenced from one sample in a study of T cells in Graves' hyperthyroidism and ophthalmopathy. Amplified TCR beta CDR3 regions derived from RNA transcripts. With the HTBI primer set, the TCR CDR3 went through a first round of RT-PCR. TCRdb re-called the multiplex PCR reads through MiXCR, storing one row per CDR3 protein. Of about 400,000 distinct CDR3 sequences in the sample, roughly 13% were seen once. Material for sequencing was blood. These receptors came from a woman aged 18-30 years with Graves' hyperthyroidism.

Only a few counts were recorded for this clonotype. The V call is TRBV19, the J call TRBJ1-1; D is possibly TRBD1 (6 bases). Germline CDR1 reads LNHDA; CDR2 reads SQIVND (reference sequence). The CDR3 loop spans 13 amino acids. Trimming left V 6 bases short and J 5 bases short, with 13 bases between. Here the CDR3 DNA reads TGTGCCAGTAGCCAACCCAGGGGTACTGAAGCTTTCTTT. The encoded protein is CASSQPRGTEAFF.

At least ten counts were recorded for this clonotype. The chain has TRBV20-1 and TRBJ2-7; a possible D gene is TRBD2 (6 bases). CDR1 and CDR2 from the germline V gene are DFQATT and SNEGSKA (reference sequence). Trimming took 1 base from V and 4 from J, leaving 11 bases between them. The CDR3 runs 13 residues. CDR3 bases: TGCAGTGCTAGAGGACTAGTGGCTTACGAGCAGTACTTC. Residues: CSARGLVAYEQYF.

Notes on this clonotype: Being one base from a much bigger clone, this may be a read error. This chain joins TRBV7-2 and TRBJ2-3, with a possible D match to TRBD1 (5 bases). The end of the DNA fits TRBJ1-5 better, so the J call may be wrong. The germline V gene has CDR1 SGHTA and CDR2 FQGNSA. The CDR3 is made up of 17 amino acids. The CDR3 bases are TGTGCCAGCAGCCAATTCGGGGCTAGCGGGAGAACAGATACGCAGCATTTT. It codes for CASSQFGASGRTDTQHF.

This clonotype came up a few times. V is TRBV19 and J is TRBJ2-3; TRBD2 matches at 9 bases. Per the germline V gene, CDR1 is LNHDA and CDR2 is SQIVND (reference sequence). Losses at the gene ends were 1 base for V and 2 bases for J; bases not matched to a gene: 1. This CDR3 comprises 15 residues. CDR3 region: CASSIGLADTDTQYF. The DNA for the CDR3 is TGTGCCAGTAGTATAGGACTAGCGGACACAGATACGCAGTATTTT.

This clonotype has only one observation. Since a much larger clone is just one base distant, this may be a read error. The genes are TRBV20-1 and TRBJ2-5; 9 bases agree with TRBD1. The germline V gene has CDR1 DFQATT and CDR2 SNEGSKA (reference sequence). This CDR3 contains 17 residues. DNA for the CDR3: TGCAGTGCTAGAACCTACAAGGACAGGGGCCACCCAGAGGCCCAGTACTTC. Translating gives CSARTYKDRGHPEAQYF.

This clonotype was detected a few times. The chain couples TRBV7-2 to TRBJ1-5; D might be TRBD1 (5 bases). Germline V gene lookup returns CDR1 SGHTA and CDR2 FQGNSA. The CDR3 is 14 amino acids. V gave up 1 base and J gave up 7 bases, with 11 bases separating them. The CDR3 here is CASSLDGGPQPQHF. The CDR3 DNA follows: TGTGCCAGCAGCTTAGATGGGGGTCCCCAGCCCCAGCATTTT.

This clonotype showed up many times. The chain joins TRBV27 to TRBJ2-1; no firm D call. Trimming shortened V by 1 base and J by 5 bases, and 9 bases separated the two germline ends. The CDR3 sequence is 14 residues long. Germline V lookup: CDR1 MNHEY, CDR2 SMNVEV (reference sequence). CDR3 bases: TGTGCCAGCAGTTTATGGGTACGGGACAATGAGCAGTTCTTC. Its protein is CASSLWVRDNEQFF.

This clonotype occurred many times. The genes are TRBV3-1 and TRBJ2-5; D ambiguous. The germline CDR1 and CDR2 sequences are LGHDT and YNNKEL (reference sequence). Trimming removed 3 bases from V and 1 base from J, with 12 bases in between. CDR3 length: 15 residues. CDR3: CASSQSRFVQETQYF. Written as DNA, the CDR3 is TGTGCCAGCAGCCAGTCGAGGTTCGTCCAAGAGACCCAGTACTTC.

This clonotype was seen at least ten times. The CDR3 protein is CASSPGAMNTEAFF. The CDR3 DNA reads as TGTGCCAGCAGTCCGGGGGCCATGAACACTGAAGCTTTCTTT. The chain couples TRBV28 to TRBJ1-1, with D perhaps TRBD1 (6 bases). The CDR3 covers 14 residues. The germline V and J ends were trimmed by 5 bases and 0 bases, with 10 bases remaining between them. Germline V gene sequence: CDR1 MDHEN, CDR2 SYDVKM.

The table lists this clonotype with many counts. The V and J genes are TRBV2 and TRBJ1-6; 11 bases agree with TRBD1. Looked up from germline, CDR1 is SNHLY and CDR2 is FYNNEI. With 9 bases clipped from V and 9 bases from J, the junction kept 4 bases outside the gene matches. This CDR3 comprises 13 residues. CDR3 in amino acids: CARGQGAFSPLHF. CDR3 nucleotides: TGTGCCAGAGGACAGGGGGCGTTTTCACCCCTCCACTTT.